The TCR beta chain under discussion was sequenced for a study of control samples from healthy donors and cancer patients. This clone was detected many times. This CDR3 comprises 16 residues. V lost 0 bases to trimming and J lost 0 bases, with 12 bases between them. The germline gives CDR1 SGHDT, CDR2 YYEEEE. Here immunoSEQ multiplex PCR was the method, and the copy in TCRdb shows in-frame clones only, minus some. Found here are about 120,000 clones, around 86% of them singletons; the top ten hold over 6.5%. The V gene is TRBV5-6, the J gene TRBJ1-1, with D unclear. The material sequenced was blood. This TCR came from a man aged 40-50 years in good health. The CDR3 DNA reads as TGTGCCAGCAGCTTGGAAATAGGACGGGTGAACACTGAAGCTTTCTTT. Protein sequence: CASSLEIGRVNTEAFF.